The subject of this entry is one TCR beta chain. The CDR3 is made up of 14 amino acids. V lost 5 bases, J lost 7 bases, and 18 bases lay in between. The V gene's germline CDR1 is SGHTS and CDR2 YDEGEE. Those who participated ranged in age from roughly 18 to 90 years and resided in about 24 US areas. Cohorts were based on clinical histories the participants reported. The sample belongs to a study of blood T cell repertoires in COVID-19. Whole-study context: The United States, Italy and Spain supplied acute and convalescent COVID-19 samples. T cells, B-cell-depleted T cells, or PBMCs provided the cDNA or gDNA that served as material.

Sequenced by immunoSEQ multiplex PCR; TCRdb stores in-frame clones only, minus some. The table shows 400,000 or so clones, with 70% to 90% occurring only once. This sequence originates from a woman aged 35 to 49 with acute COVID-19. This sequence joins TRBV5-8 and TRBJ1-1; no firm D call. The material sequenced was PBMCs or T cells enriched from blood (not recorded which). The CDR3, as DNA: TGTGCCAGCAGGCAGGCCGGTTTTTCTTTTGAAGCTTTCTTT. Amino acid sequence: CASRQAGFSFEAFF. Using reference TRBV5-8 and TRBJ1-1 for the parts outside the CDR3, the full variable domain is EAGVTQSPTHLIKTRGQQATLRCSPISGHTSVYWYQQALGLGLQFLLWYDEGEERNRGNFPPRFSGRQFPNYSSELNVNALELEDSALYLCASRQAGFSFEAFFGQGTRLTVV.